The sequence of this T cell receptor beta chain was determined in a study of blood T cell repertoires in COVID-19. TCRdb's copy holds only in-frame clones and misses some; the assay was immunoSEQ multiplex PCR. The sample holds hundreds of thousands of clones, about 80% seen once. This CDR3 region has 13 residues. With V trimmed by 6 bases and J by 8 bases, 6 bases remained unmatched. The receptor's source is a man at least 80 years old with acute or convalescent COVID-19. The V gene is TRBV12-3 or TRBV12-4, the J gene TRBJ1-2; the match to TRBD1 covers 10 bases. The material sequenced was peripheral blood. The CDR3 sequence is CASRRQGARGYTF. CDR3 in DNA: TGTGCCAGCAGGCGACAGGGGGCTAGGGGCTACACCTTC.